The 27 T cell receptor beta chains below all came from one sample that was sequenced in a study of blood T cells in healthy people across ages. It was with a sample-barcoded 5' primer and a J-beta primer mix that a second PCR of about 6 to 12 cycles was run. TCRdb re-called the 5' RACE reads through MiXCR, storing one row per CDR3 protein. The table shows 750,000 to 950,000 distinct CDR3 sequences, with just under 30% occurring only once. This sample also appeared in a second study, on T cells of mothers and their children.

The sample consisted of blood. The receptors were gathered from a woman between 35 and 50 years old in good health.

The genes are TRBV6-4 and TRBJ2-3, with a possible D match to TRBD1 (6 bases). Germline-derived CDR1 and CDR2 are MRHNA and SNTAGT. Trimming removed 8 bases from V and 1 base from J, with 16 bases in between. The CDR3 totals 15 residues. The CDR3 loop is CASGGSPGGTDTQYF. DNA of the CDR3: TGTGCCAGCGGCGGCTCCCCAGGGGGCACAGATACGCAGTATTTT.

The chain has TRBV2 and TRBJ1-4; D is undetermined. The ends were cut back, 1 base at V and 4 bases at J, with 7 bases in the middle. The CDR3 is 14 residues long. Germline CDR1 is SNHLY and CDR2 is FYNNEI. For the CDR3, the DNA is TGTGCCAGCAGTGAAGGCCTTGATAATGAAAAACTGTTTTTT. This sequence encodes CASSEGLDNEKLFF.

The table lists this clonotype with many counts. The V gene is TRBV20-1, the J gene TRBJ2-7; D is perhaps TRBD1 (6 bases). The germline V gene encodes CDR1 DFQATT and CDR2 SNEGSKA (reference sequence). Trimming removed 7 bases at V and 5 bases at J, with 12 bases between. The CDR3 runs to 11 residues. The CDR3 protein is CSGTGQNEQYF. The CDR3 DNA reads as TGCAGTGGCACAGGGCAAAACGAGCAGTACTTC.

CDR3 nucleotide sequence: TGTGCCAGCAGTCGGGACAGGGCTCCCGAAAGCTATGGCTACACCTTC. As protein: CASSRDRAPESYGYTF. V usage is TRBV27 and J usage is TRBJ1-2, with 9 bases lining up with TRBD1. The length of the CDR3 is 16 residues. V lost 5 bases and J lost 4; bases outside the gene matches: 11. Per germline, CDR1 MNHEY and CDR2 SMNVEV (reference sequence).

As concerns this clonotype: This may be a read error: a much more frequent sequence differs by one nucleotide. The chain joins TRBV5-1 to TRBJ2-3; D ambiguous. CDR3 length: 14 amino acids. Germline values: CDR1 SGHRS, CDR2 YFSETQ. The CDR3 sequence is CAGSFDLLTDTQYF. The DNA of the CDR3 is TGCGCCGGCAGCTTCGACCTACTCACAGATACGCAGTATTTT.

The chain joins TRBV15 to TRBJ2-1; TRBD1 matches at 9 bases. J gave up 0 bases and V 5 bases, and 2 bases lay outside the gene matches. There are 15 residues in the CDR3. Per germline, CDR1 LNHNV and CDR2 YYDKDF (reference sequence). CDR3 DNA sequence: TGTGCCACCAGCCTGGACAGGGGCTCCTACAATGAGCAGTTCTTC. It is translated as CATSLDRGSYNEQFF.

In this sample, this clonotype turned up many times. The J gene is TRBJ1-2, the V gene TRBV7-2; D unclear. Per germline, CDR1 SGHTA and CDR2 FQGNSA. The CDR3 runs 13 residues. The V end lost 3 bases, the J end lost 5 bases, and 10 bases lay between the germline ends. The CDR3 sequence is CASSFSLEYGYTF. The DNA for the CDR3 is TGTGCCAGCAGCTTTTCCCTTGAGTATGGCTACACCTTC. The variable domain in full, completed from reference TRBV7-2 and TRBJ1-2, reads GAGVSQSPSNKVTEKGKDVELRCDPISGHTALYWYRQSLGQGLEFLIYFQGNSAPDKSGLPSDRFSAERTGGSVSTLTIQRTQQEDSAVYLCASSFSLEYGYTFGSGTRLTVV.

This clonotype occurred a few times. The chain combines TRBV20-1 with TRBJ1-5; TRBD1 is a possible D gene (6 bases). The CDR3 has 13 residues. V was shortened by 8 bases and J by 1 base, with 12 bases between the two germline ends. Germline-derived CDR1 and CDR2 are DFQATT and SNEGSKA (reference sequence). CDR3 amino acids: CSILGASNQPQHF. The CDR3 region has the DNA TGCAGTATCCTGGGGGCAAGCAATCAGCCCCAGCATTTT.

Ten or more counts support this clonotype. This chain connects TRBV9 to TRBJ2-3, with 7 bases matching TRBD2. CDR1 and CDR2 (germline): SGDLS, YYNGEE. The V segment lost 1 base and the J segment 0 bases; nucleotides outside the gene matches: 11. The CDR3 covers 18 residues. The CDR3 DNA follows: TGTGCCAGCAGCGTACCAGCCGGGGGGATATCTAGCACAGATACGCAGTATTTT. Protein product: CASSVPAGGISSTDTQYF.

This clonotype was counted only a few times. This chain connects TRBV6-5 to TRBJ1-1; 7 bases line up with TRBD1. The CDR3 is 12 amino acids. Trimming at V came to 6 bases and at J to 8 bases, leaving 6 bases not matched to a gene. Germline V gene data show CDR1 as MNHEY and CDR2 as SVGAGI. The CDR3 nucleotides read TGTGCCAGCAGATACCGGGACAGAGAAGCTTTCTTT. The encoded protein is CASRYRDREAFF.

This clonotype has just a few counts. This chain uses TRBV5-1 with TRBJ2-3, with no clear D. Germline-derived CDR1 and CDR2 are SGHRS and YFSETQ. The CDR3 covers 16 residues. Deletions cut 0 bases from V and 3 bases from J, with 14 bases between. The CDR3 sequence is CASSLGGPASTDTQYF. CDR3 DNA sequence: TGCGCCAGCAGCTTGGGTGGTCCAGCTAGTACAGATACGCAGTATTTT.

This chain connects TRBV14 to TRBJ1-5; D unresolved. CDR3 length equals 13 residues. The V end was cut by 2 bases, the J end by 5 bases, with 7 bases between. Germline lookup yields CDR1 SGHDN and CDR2 FVKESK. The CDR3, as DNA: TGTGCCAGCAGCCAATTTCAGGATCAGCCCCAGCATTTT. It yields the protein CASSQFQDQPQHF.

The V and J genes are TRBV5-1 and TRBJ2-7; 8 positions agree with TRBD1. The CDR3 consists of 15 residues. The germline CDR1 and CDR2 sequences are SGHRS and YFSETQ. The V gene end was trimmed by 4 bases and the J gene end by 0 bases; junction bases not matched to a gene: 6. The CDR3 here is CASSIRQGTSYEQYF. In nucleotides, the CDR3 is TGCGCCAGCAGCATCCGACAGGGGACCTCCTACGAGCAGTACTTC.

The count of this clonotype is one. The chain carries TRBV20-1 and TRBJ2-5, with D perhaps matching TRBD2 (6 bases). Trimming stripped 5 bases from V and 3 bases from J, with 16 bases between. This CDR3 is built from 14 residues. Looked up from germline, CDR1 is DFQATT and CDR2 is SNEGSKA (reference sequence). The CDR3 sequence is CSAVPVADKETQYF. The CDR3 DNA is TGCAGTGCTGTCCCAGTAGCGGACAAAGAGACCCAGTACTTC.

This chain joins TRBV28 and TRBJ2-1; 8 bases are a match to TRBD1. The CDR3 is 15 residues long. The V segment lost 3 bases and the J segment 6 bases; nucleotides outside the gene matches: 7. The germline V gene has CDR1 MDHEN and CDR2 SYDVKM. The CDR3 loop reads CASSFLDRDGNEQFF. The DNA of the CDR3 is TGTGCCAGCAGTTTTTTGGACAGGGATGGCAATGAGCAGTTCTTC.

Many counts were recorded for this clonotype. The chain couples TRBV7-3 to TRBJ2-7, with D unclear. V was trimmed by 0 bases and J by 2 bases, leaving 14 bases between them. The CDR3 runs 16 residues. CDR1 is SGHTA, CDR2 FQGTGA, per germline. Here the CDR3 DNA reads TGTGCCAGCAGCTTAACTTGGGGTCTAATCCCCTACGAGCAGTACTTC. Encoded protein: CASSLTWGLIPYEQYF.

As regards this clonotype: At one boundary the junction diverges from the germline segment, which might be a read error. The V gene is TRBV27, the J gene TRBJ1-5; tentative D call: TRBD1 (6 bases). Per germline, CDR1 MNHEY and CDR2 SMNVEV (reference sequence). The length of the CDR3 is 17 residues. The CDR3 is CASSETGTPGLNQPQNF. The CDR3 DNA reads TGTGCCAGCAGTGAAACGGGGACACCGGGCCTCAATCAGCCCCAGAATTTT.

This clonotype was picked up a small number of times. The genes are TRBV15 and TRBJ2-3; D not resolved. This CDR3 contains 13 residues. Germline V gives CDR1 LNHNV, CDR2 YYDKDF (reference sequence). Between the trimmed V and J ends, which lost 6 bases and 4 bases, there was a span of 11 bases. The CDR3 loop is CATSGLRPDTQYF. Here the CDR3 DNA reads TGTGCCACCAGTGGTCTCAGACCAGATACGCAGTATTTT.

This clonotype was seen ten or more times. The V gene is TRBV7-2, the J gene TRBJ2-7; possibly TRBD1 or TRBD2 for D (5 bases each). CDR1 and CDR2 from the germline V gene are SGHTA and FQGNSA. The CDR3 runs 13 residues. The V and J ends lost 2 bases and 5 bases respectively, with 10 bases between them. The CDR3 sequence: CASSLPRGDEQYF. Written as DNA, the CDR3 is TGTGCCAGCAGCTTACCCCGAGGGGACGAGCAGTACTTC.

The V call is TRBV12-5, the J call TRBJ2-7; no reliable D call. CDR3 length: 11 residues. In germline, CDR1 is LGHNT, CDR2 FRNRAP. V was shortened by 2 bases and J by 4 bases, with 3 bases between the two germline ends. CDR3 residues: CASGLNYEQYF. As DNA, the CDR3 is TGTGCTAGTGGTTTGAATTACGAGCAGTACTTC.

In the case of this clonotype: A read error may produce the germline difference seen at one junction end. The rearrangement links TRBV4-1 to TRBJ2-7; 10 bases are a match to TRBD2. The CDR3 runs 16 residues. Germline V lookup: CDR1 MGHRA, CDR2 YSYEKL. This CDR3 is CASSQEERGGGYEQDF. Written as DNA, the CDR3 is TGCGCCAGCAGCCAAGAGGAGCGGGGGGGCGGATACGAGCAGGACTTC.

As regards this clonotype: This may arise from a read error, as a much more abundant clone is one base away. The chain employs TRBV29-1 and TRBJ2-7; the match to TRBD2 covers 7 bases. This CDR3 has 14 residues. With V trimmed by 0 bases and J by 1 base, 3 bases remained unmatched. The V gene's germline CDR1 is SQVTM and CDR2 ANQGSEA. DNA of the CDR3: TGCAGCGTTGAAGAGGGGGAGGGTTCCTACGAGCAGTACTTC. This translates into CSVEEGEGSYEQYF.

This clonotype was recorded at least ten times. This could be a read error, since a much larger clone is one nucleotide away. The chain is built from TRBV9 and TRBJ2-1; D perhaps matches TRBD1 (6 bases). The closer fit of TRBJ2-7 to the DNA end suggests the J call may be wrong. CDR1 is SGDLS, CDR2 YYNGEE, per germline. The CDR3 contains 16 residues. The CDR3 region has the DNA TGTGCCAGCAGCGTAGGGGTGACCAGGGGCTACAATGAGCAGTACTTC. Translating gives CASSVGVTRGYNEQYF.

The chain combines TRBV28 with TRBJ2-3; D is ambiguous. CDR3 length: 14 amino acids. Germline loops: CDR1 MDHEN, CDR2 SYDVKM. Trimming took 2 bases from V and 1 from J, leaving 7 bases between them. For the CDR3, the DNA is TGTGCCAGCAGTTTAGATTTGGGCACAGATACGCAGTATTTT. It translates to CASSLDLGTDTQYF.

The V and J genes are TRBV20-1 and TRBJ1-3; D not certain. V dropped 3 bases and J dropped 0 bases, with 9 bases sitting between them. CDR3 length equals 14 residues. Germline V CDR1 and CDR2: DFQATT, SNEGSKA (reference sequence). CDR3 sequence (DNA): TGCAGTGCTAGGGACGGCAGCTCTGGAAACACCATATATTTT. As protein: CSARDGSSGNTIYF.

J is TRBJ1-1 and V is TRBV28; a possible D gene is TRBD1 (5 bases). CDR3 length: 15 amino acids. Germline CDR1 is MDHEN and CDR2 is SYDVKM. The V gene lost 3 bases and the J gene lost 5 bases, with 16 bases spanning the gap. In DNA form, the CDR3 reads TGTGCCAGCAGTTTTCCACCTCCCAAGGGGACTGAAGCTTTCTTT. It is translated as CASSFPPPKGTEAFF. Filled out from reference TRBV28 and TRBJ1-1, the complete variable domain reads DVKVTQSSRYLVKRTGEKVFLECVQDMDHENMFWYRQDPGLGLRLIYFSYDVKMKEKGDIPEGYSVSREKKERFSLILESASTNQTSMYLCASSFPPPKGTEAFFGQGTRLTVV.

The chain couples TRBV28 to TRBJ2-5; the D gene is possibly TRBD1 (5 bases). This CDR3 comprises 17 residues. CDR1 is MDHEN and CDR2 is SYDVKM in the germline V gene. V shed 3 bases and J shed 2 bases, with 19 bases lying between them. The CDR3 DNA reads as TGTGCCAGCAGTTTTGCCCTTGTGATGGGGCGACAAGAGACCCAGTACTTC. Its translation is CASSFALVMGRQETQYF.